The rows below give T cell receptor beta chains drawn from one sample of a study of T cell clusters in autoimmune cytopenias. From the multiplex PCR reads, TCRdb lists one entry per CDR3 protein and no DNA. This table lists 720 or so distinct CDR3 sequences. The same data also contributed to another study, on T cell repertoires in aging, cancer and after chemotherapy.

Sequenced: peripheral blood. These receptors came from a human donor in good health. Each CDR3 is given with its conserved first and last residue. For some rows the clone size is stated as once, few or many, or as a class when expanded; others skip it.

clone_size: medium-sized
v_call: TRBV20-1
j_call: TRBJ1-2
cdr3_aa: CSYRATNYGYTF

clone_size: medium-sized
v_call: TRBV28
j_call: TRBJ2-5
cdr3_aa: CASSPGPRTQYF

clone_size: large
v_call: TRBV19
j_call: TRBJ2-7
cdr3_aa: CASSRGGYEQYF

clone_size: medium-sized
v_call: TRBV20-1
j_call: TRBJ2-1
cdr3_aa: CSALTGRNYNEQFF

clone_size: large
v_call: TRBV19
j_call: TRBJ2-1
cdr3_aa: CASSDLALTYNEQFF

clone_size: .
v_call: TRBV19
j_call: TRBJ2-7
cdr3_aa: CASSAGTGTYEQYF

clone_size: medium-sized
v_call: TRBV4-2
j_call: TRBJ2-3
cdr3_aa: CASSQDGRGGPVDTQYF

clone_size: medium-sized
v_call: TRBV5-1
j_call: TRBJ2-1
cdr3_aa: CASSPLTSGRASEQFF

clone_size: medium-sized
v_call: TRBV19
j_call: TRBJ2-1
cdr3_aa: CASSIDFSGRGPYNEQFF

clone_size: medium-sized
v_call: TRBV14
j_call: TRBJ2-2
cdr3_aa: CASSQEWAGELFF

clone_size: medium-sized
v_call: TRBV7-2
j_call: TRBJ1-5
cdr3_aa: CASSFGGEPQHF

clone_size: .
v_call: TRBV11-1
j_call: TRBJ2-5
cdr3_aa: CASSLRGQGGLAGEETQYF

clone_size: medium-sized
v_call: TRBV5-1
j_call: TRBJ2-6
cdr3_aa: CASSLNSGTEGAGANVLTF

clone_size: medium-sized
v_call: TRBV5-1
j_call: TRBJ2-7
cdr3_aa: CASSLPSGHYEQYF

clone_size: medium-sized
v_call: TRBV7-2
j_call: TRBJ2-1
cdr3_aa: CASSWGLAGGSYNEQFF

clone_size: hyperexpanded
v_call: TRBV29-1
j_call: TRBJ2-3
cdr3_aa: CSVRQSYTDTQYF

clone_size: large
v_call: TRBV27
j_call: TRBJ1-1
cdr3_aa: CASWGQGASKTEAFF

clone_size: .
v_call: TRBV7-3
j_call: TRBJ1-6
cdr3_aa: CASSADSYGPLHF

clone_size: large
v_call: TRBV30
j_call: TRBJ1-1
cdr3_aa: CAWSGHMNTEAFF

clone_size: medium-sized
v_call: TRBV11-2
j_call: TRBJ1-4
cdr3_aa: CASSSQGGEKLFF

clone_size: .
v_call: TRBV4-1
j_call: TRBJ2-3
cdr3_aa: CASSRGPVDTQYF

clone_size: hyperexpanded
v_call: TRBV30
j_call: TRBJ2-7
cdr3_aa: CAWSDNPYEQYF

clone_size: medium-sized
v_call: TRBV10-3
j_call: TRBJ2-5
cdr3_aa: CAISGTFQETQYF

clone_size: .
v_call: TRBV7-3
j_call: TRBJ2-5
cdr3_aa: CASSLIPGQQETQYF

clone_size: medium-sized
v_call: TRBV30
j_call: TRBJ1-2
cdr3_aa: CAWSYSRAVDGYTF

clone_size: medium-sized
v_call: TRBV19
j_call: TRBJ2-5
cdr3_aa: CASNPARSDETQYF

clone_size: medium-sized
v_call: TRBV18
j_call: TRBJ1-1
cdr3_aa: CASSTGTGGRRTEAFF

clone_size: .
v_call: TRBV7-3
j_call: TRBJ1-1
cdr3_aa: CASSELRGMEAFF

clone_size: medium-sized
v_call: TRBV28
j_call: TRBJ2-7
cdr3_aa: CASSLDSSIGNMGQYF

clone_size: medium-sized
v_call: TRBV24-1
j_call: TRBJ2-7
cdr3_aa: CATSDSSIWPRQYF

clone_size: .
v_call: TRBV29-1
j_call: TRBJ2-1
cdr3_aa: CSVEGLALRNEQFF

clone_size: large
v_call: TRBV6-5
j_call: TRBJ1-2
cdr3_aa: CASSPSMGQGNGYTF

clone_size: .
v_call: TRBV4-2
j_call: TRBJ2-7
cdr3_aa: CASSQDSRQTYEQYF

clone_size: large
v_call: TRBV5-4
j_call: TRBJ2-7
cdr3_aa: CASSLGTVGSYEQYF

clone_size: large
v_call: TRBV18
j_call: TRBJ2-1
cdr3_aa: CASSLGQNNEQFF

clone_size: medium-sized
v_call: TRBV7-9
j_call: TRBJ1-2
cdr3_aa: CASSREAGDGYTF

clone_size: medium-sized
v_call: TRBV21-1
j_call: TRBJ2-5
cdr3_aa: CASTTDNQETQYF

clone_size: medium-sized
v_call: TRBV7-9
j_call: TRBJ1-5
cdr3_aa: CASSLGGLRQPQHF

clone_size: medium-sized
v_call: TRBV7-2
j_call: TRBJ2-2
cdr3_aa: CASSLNAQNTGELFF

clone_size: .
v_call: TRBV28
j_call: TRBJ1-4
cdr3_aa: CASSLNRGLYEKLFF

clone_size: large
v_call: TRBV19
j_call: TRBJ2-3
cdr3_aa: CASSDRFSTDTQYF

clone_size: .
v_call: TRBV29-1
j_call: TRBJ2-1
cdr3_aa: CSVEEGLGNNEQFF

clone_size: medium-sized
v_call: TRBV4-3
j_call: TRBJ1-4
cdr3_aa: CASSQDLGSGEKLFF

clone_size: medium-sized
v_call: TRBV18
j_call: TRBJ1-1
cdr3_aa: CASSPNRADTEAFF

clone_size: medium-sized
v_call: TRBV20-1
j_call: TRBJ2-7
cdr3_aa: CSANYGSYEQYF

clone_size: medium-sized
v_call: TRBV11-2
j_call: TRBJ1-1
cdr3_aa: CASSSRDQAFF

clone_size: large
v_call: TRBV6-5
j_call: TRBJ2-7
cdr3_aa: CASTGDSAYEQYF